This TCR beta chain was captured in a study of T cells in Graves' hyperthyroidism and ophthalmopathy. CDR1 and CDR2 (germline): SQVTM, ANQGSEA. The V and J ends lost 2 bases and 0 bases respectively, with 10 bases between them. This CDR3 is 14 amino acids long. TCR beta CDR3 regions were amplified from RNA transcripts. The HTBI set primed first-round TCR CDR3 RT-PCR. MiXCR was run by TCRdb on the multiplex PCR reads, yielding one entry per CDR3 protein. The sample includes more than 450,000 distinct CDR3 sequences, 14% seen only once; the top ten take about 14%. This clonotype came up many times. Sequencing used blood. V and J are TRBV29-1 and TRBJ1-1; possibly TRBD1 for D (5 bases). The receptor was derived from a woman between 35 and 50 years old with Graves' hyperthyroidism. CDR3 DNA: TGCAGCGTTGAACCCCCAGGGATGAACACTGAAGCTTTCTTT. It specifies CSVEPPGMNTEAFF.